The rows below give T cell receptor beta chains drawn from one sample of a study of blood T cell repertoires in COVID-19. Sequencing used immunoSEQ multiplex PCR; TCRdb keeps in-frame clones, though not all of them. The profile shows about 190,000 clones, around nine tenths of them singletons. The sequenced material came from peripheral blood. These receptors were obtained from an older woman with COVID-19, enrolled during active disease. Each CDR3 is given without its conserved first and last residue.

>TRBV30|12|TRBJ1-1
AWSRSETAKKAF
>TRBV12-5|14|TRBJ2-1
ASGLSTSGPFNEQF
>TRBV18|12|TRBJ2-1
ASSQGARDNEQF
>TRBV25-1|14|TRBJ2-7
ASSELGTGVIHEQY
>TRBV6-5|12|TRBJ2-7
ASRRGDSYYEQY
>TRBV3-1/TRBV3-2|14|TRBJ2-1
ASSLGLAGAYNEQF
>TRBV24-1|15|TRBJ2-2
ATSDWRQGANTGELF
>TRBV7-3|14|TRBJ1-3
ASSSPGSATGNTIY
>TRBV5-6|12|TRBJ2-3
ASSQEQEPDTQY
>TRBV7-9|12|TRBJ2-5
ASSLEGSFETQY
>TRBV13|12|TRBJ1-1
ASSLAGTLMGAF
>TRBV19|12|TRBJ1-1
ASSNDRAGPEAF
>TRBV2|13|TRBJ2-3
ASSVLAGRTDTQY
>TRBV4-1|14|TRBJ1-4
ASSQEARQGREKLF
>TRBV7-9|10|TRBJ1-4
ASSSGHPKLF
>TRBV28|14|TRBJ2-1
ASSPPIAGIYNEQF
>TRBV27|14|TRBJ1-5
ASSLSMTYSNQPQH
>TRBV3-1/TRBV3-2|10|TRBJ1-1
ASSDQNRGAF
>TRBV5-1|13|TRBJ2-6
ASSFPNSGANVLT
>TRBV19|13|TRBJ2-1
ASSPTGESYNEQF
>TRBV6-4|13|TRBJ2-5
ASSDPGREEETQY
>TRBV24-1|13|TRBJ1-5
ATSGEGFGNQPQH
>TRBV4-1|13|TRBJ2-7
ASRQGLGSSYEQY
>TRBV5-6|9|TRBJ2-7
ASSSSYEQY
>TRBV19|12|TRBJ2-7
ASSIGHRGYEQY
>TRBV5-5|14|TRBJ2-2
ASSLRDRGYTGELF
>TRBV29-1|11|TRBJ2-6
SVEKLGANVLT
>TRBV4-3|12|TRBJ2-7
ASSQVAGGGEQY
>TRBV5-4|13|TRBJ1-1
ASSLDQRGDTEAF
>TRBV30|13|TRBJ2-1
AWRGLAGVGNEQF
>TRBV5-1|13|TRBJ1-1
ASSLERGFGTEAF
>TRBV6-5|11|TRBJ2-1
AARGATYNEQF
>TRBV27|15|TRBJ2-3
ASRPGLAGRPTDTQY
>TRBV10-1|12|TRBJ1-3
ASSAGLTGNTIY
>TRBV27|12|TRBJ2-1
ASSLKGQYNEQF
>TRBV3-1/TRBV3-2|11|TRBJ1-1
ASKTGYATEAF
>TRBV18|15|TRBJ2-1
ASSPVSGQGALNEQF
>TRBV5-1|11|TRBJ2-1
ASAKREGNEQF
>TRBV3-1/TRBV3-2|13|TRBJ1-1
ASSQEGAGYTEAF
>TRBV6-2/TRBV6-3|11|TRBJ1-2
ASSSDYLHGYT
>TRBV7-9|12|TRBJ1-1
ASSSGNRATEAF
>TRBV5-6|13|TRBJ1-2
ASSFDRGGGYGYT